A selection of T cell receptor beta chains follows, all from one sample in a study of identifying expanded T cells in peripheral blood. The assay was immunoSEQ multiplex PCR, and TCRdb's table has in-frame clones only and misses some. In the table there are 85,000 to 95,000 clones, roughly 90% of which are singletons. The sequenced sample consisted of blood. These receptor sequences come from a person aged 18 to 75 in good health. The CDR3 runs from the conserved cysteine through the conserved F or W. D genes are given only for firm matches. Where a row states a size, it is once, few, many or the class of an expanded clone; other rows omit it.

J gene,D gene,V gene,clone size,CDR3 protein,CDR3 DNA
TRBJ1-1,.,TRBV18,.,CASSPYQGAFF,TGTGCCAGCTCACCGTATCAAGGAGCTTTCTTT
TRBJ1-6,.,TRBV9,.,CASSGGQGTYNSPLHF,TGTGCCAGCAGCGGGGGGCAGGGCACCTATAATTCACCCCTCCACTTT
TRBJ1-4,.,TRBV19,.,CASSIAGSNEKLFF,TGTGCCAGTAGTATAGCAGGGTCTAATGAAAAACTGTTTTTT
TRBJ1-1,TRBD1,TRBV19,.,CASSASGGGTEAFF,TGTGCCAGTAGTGCTTCAGGGGGCGGGACTGAAGCTTTCTTT
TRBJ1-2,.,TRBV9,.,CASSASGSANYGYTF,TGTGCCAGCAGCGCCTCCGGGTCGGCAAACTATGGCTACACCTTC
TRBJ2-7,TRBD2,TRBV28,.,CASSLPGGHEQYF,TGTGCCAGCAGCCTGCCGGGAGGGCACGAGCAGTACTTC
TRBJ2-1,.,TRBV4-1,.,CASSLLAAPYNEQFF,TGCGCCAGCAGCCTATTAGCGGCCCCCTACAATGAGCAGTTCTTC
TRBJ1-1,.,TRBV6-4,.,CASSDSSTAEAFF,TGTGCCAGCAGTGACTCGTCGACAGCCGAAGCTTTCTTT
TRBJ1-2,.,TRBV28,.,CASSFRRVGGYTF,TGTGCCAGCAGTTTTCGCAGGGTGGGTGGCTACACCTTC
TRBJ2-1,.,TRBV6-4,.,CASSSDRNEQFF,TGTGCCAGCAGCTCGGATCGGAATGAGCAGTTCTTC
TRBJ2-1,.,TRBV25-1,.,CASSEWAKANEQFF,TGTGCCAGCAGTGAATGGGCGAAGGCCAATGAGCAGTTCTTC
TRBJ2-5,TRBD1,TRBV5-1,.,CASSSQGEETQYF,TGCGCCAGCAGCTCACAGGGGGAAGAGACCCAGTACTTC
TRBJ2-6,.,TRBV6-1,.,CASSELQASGANVLTF,TGTGCCAGCAGTGAACTACAGGCCTCTGGGGCCAACGTCCTGACTTTC
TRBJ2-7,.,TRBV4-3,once,CASSRDHYEQYF,TGCGCCAGCAGCCGTGATCACTACGAGCAGTACTTC
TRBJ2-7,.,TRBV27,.,CASSLLAGKSYEQYF,TGTGCCAGCAGTTTATTGGCAGGGAAGTCCTACGAGCAGTACTTC
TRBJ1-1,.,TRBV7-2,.,CASSFSTLGEAFF,TGTGCCAGCAGCTTTTCCACTCTGGGTGAAGCTTTCTTT
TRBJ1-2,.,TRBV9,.,CASSVTNYGYTF,TGTGCCAGCAGCGTAACTAACTATGGCTACACCTTC
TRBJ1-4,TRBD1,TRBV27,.,CASSHTTLTGGVEKLFF,TGTGCCAGCAGCCACACCACCCTGACAGGGGGAGTTGAAAAACTGTTTTTT
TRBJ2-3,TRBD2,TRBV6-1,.,CASSEQGGLAGMEYF,TGTGCCAGCAGTGAACAGGGGGGACTAGCGGGAATGGAGTATTTT
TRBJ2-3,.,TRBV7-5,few,CVRSLAGGTDTQYF,TGTGTCAGAAGCTTAGCAGGGGGCACAGATACGCAGTATTTT
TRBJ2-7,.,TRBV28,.,CASSYDGVGEQYF,TGTGCCAGCAGCTATGACGGGGTTGGCGAGCAGTACTTC
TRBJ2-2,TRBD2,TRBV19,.,CASSGGVYTGELFF,TGTGCCAGTAGCGGGGGGGTTTACACCGGGGAGCTGTTTTTT
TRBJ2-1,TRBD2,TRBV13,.,CASSPWTSGRRGGEQFF,TGTGCCAGCAGTCCCTGGACTAGCGGGAGACGAGGGGGTGAGCAGTTCTTC
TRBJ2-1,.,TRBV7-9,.,CASSLQLGNNEQFF,TGTGCCAGCAGCTTACAACTAGGTAACAATGAGCAGTTCTTC
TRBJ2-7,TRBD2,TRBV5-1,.,CASSLGGTSEREQYF,TGCGCCAGCAGCTTGGGAGGGACTAGCGAGCGCGAGCAGTACTTC
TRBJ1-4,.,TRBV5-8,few,CASSHRGRKLFF,TGTGCCAGCAGCCACCGGGGTCGAAAACTGTTTTTT
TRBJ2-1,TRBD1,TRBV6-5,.,CASSYMTGAGEQFF,TGTGCCAGCAGTTACATGACAGGGGCGGGTGAGCAGTTCTTC
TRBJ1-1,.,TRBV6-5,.,CASSYRHGRRNTEAFF,TGTGCCAGCAGCTACCGACATGGGCGGCGGAACACTGAAGCTTTCTTT
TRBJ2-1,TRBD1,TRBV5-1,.,CASSLATGQGVYNEQFF,TGCGCCAGCAGCTTGGCAACCGGACAGGGAGTCTACAATGAGCAGTTCTTC
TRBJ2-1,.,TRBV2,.,CASSNSVGSYNEQFF,TGTGCCAGCAGTAACTCGGTGGGATCCTACAATGAGCAGTTCTTC
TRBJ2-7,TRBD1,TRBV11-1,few,CASSLGTGTSYEQYF,TGTGCCAGCAGCCTCGGGACAGGCACCTCCTACGAGCAGTACTTC
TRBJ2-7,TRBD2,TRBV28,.,CASSSASGRLYEQYF,TGTGCCAGCAGTTCCGCTAGCGGACGACTCTACGAGCAGTACTTC
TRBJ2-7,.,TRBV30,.,CAWRPTVFYEQYF,TGTGCCTGGAGACCGACAGTTTTCTACGAGCAGTACTTC
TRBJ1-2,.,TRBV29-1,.,CSVDIGTVNGYTF,TGCAGCGTTGACATAGGGACGGTGAATGGCTACACCTTC
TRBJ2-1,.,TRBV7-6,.,CASSSFGQFNEQFF,TGTGCCAGCAGCTCATTTGGACAGTTCAATGAGCAGTTCTTC
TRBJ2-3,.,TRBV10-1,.,CASSESGQGTDTQYF,TGCGCCAGCAGTGAGTCGGGGCAGGGAACAGATACGCAGTATTTT
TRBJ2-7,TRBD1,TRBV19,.,CASSATGAPSYEQYF,TGTGCCAGTAGTGCTACAGGGGCGCCCTCCTACGAGCAGTACTTC
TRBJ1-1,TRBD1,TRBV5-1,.,CASSDRAPGNTEAFF,TGCGCCAGCAGCGACAGGGCCCCGGGGAACACTGAAGCTTTCTTT
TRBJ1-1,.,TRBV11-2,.,CASSLTGDTEAFF,TGTGCCAGCAGCCTGACGGGAGACACTGAAGCTTTCTTT
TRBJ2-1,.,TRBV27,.,CASKPPGRGSNEQFF,TGTGCCAGCAAGCCACCAGGGAGGGGGTCGAATGAGCAGTTCTTC
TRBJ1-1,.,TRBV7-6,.,CASSLGGRQTEAFF,TGTGCCAGCAGCTTAGGCGGGCGCCAAACTGAAGCTTTCTTT
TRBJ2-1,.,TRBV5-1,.,CASSLDGVSYNEQFF,TGCGCCAGCAGCTTGGACGGGGTCTCCTACAATGAGCAGTTCTTC
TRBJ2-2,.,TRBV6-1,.,CASSDLRTGELFF,TGTGCCAGCAGTGACTTAAGGACCGGGGAGCTGTTTTTT
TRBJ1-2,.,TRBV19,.,CASSTDGGLNYGYTF,TGTGCCAGTAGTACTGACGGGGGCCTTAACTATGGCTACACCTTC
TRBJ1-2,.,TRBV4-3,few,CASSREAGYGYTF,TGCGCCAGCAGCCGAGAAGCAGGGTATGGCTACACCTTC
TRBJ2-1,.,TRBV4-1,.,CASSQTSPGFF,TGCGCCAGCAGCCAAACTAGCCCGGGTTTCTTC
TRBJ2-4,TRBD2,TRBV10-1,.,CASSPGGAKNIQYF,TGCGCCAGTTCCCCGGGGGGAGCCAAAAACATTCAGTACTTC
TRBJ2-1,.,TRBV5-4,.,CASSIPDGNNEQFF,TGTGCCAGCAGCATACCGGACGGCAACAATGAGCAGTTCTTC
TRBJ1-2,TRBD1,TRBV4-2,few,CASSQSQGAYGYTF,TGTGCCAGCAGCCAATCACAGGGGGCCTATGGCTACACCTTC
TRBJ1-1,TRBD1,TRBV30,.,CAWSPRDSRPAFF,TGTGCCTGGAGCCCGAGGGACAGCCGGCCAGCTTTCTTT
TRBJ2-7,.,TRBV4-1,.,CASSQEDSYEQYF,TGCGCCAGCAGCCAGGAAGACAGCTACGAGCAGTACTTC
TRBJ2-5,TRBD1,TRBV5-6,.,CASSNPGQGFGTQYF,TGTGCCAGCAGCAATCCGGGACAGGGATTCGGGACCCAGTACTTC
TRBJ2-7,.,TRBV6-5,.,CASIRADTYEQYF,TGTGCCAGCATTCGCGCCGATACCTACGAGCAGTACTTC
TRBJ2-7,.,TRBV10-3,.,CAISEDAAYEQYF,TGTGCCATCAGTGAGGACGCAGCCTACGAGCAGTACTTC
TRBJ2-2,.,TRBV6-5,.,CASAGTKITGELFF,TGTGCCAGCGCCGGGACAAAAATCACCGGGGAGCTGTTTTTT